This T cell receptor (beta chain) was recorded in a study of blood T cell repertoires in COVID-19. Germline V lookup: CDR1 ENHRY, CDR2 SYGVKD. The CDR3 has 15 residues. V was shortened by 2 bases and J by 1 base, with 11 bases between the two germline ends. Clones were sequenced by immunoSEQ multiplex PCR, and TCRdb holds only the in-frame ones, with some missing. The sample contains under 300,000 clones, 83% of which appear only once. This receptor was identified in a woman aged 50 to 60 who had recovered from COVID-19. Sequenced material: peripheral blood. The chain joins TRBV10-3 to TRBJ1-2; D might be TRBD1 (6 bases). The CDR3 nucleotides read TGTGCCATCAGTGAGGCAGGGGAATTTAACTATGGCTACACCTTC. Protein product: CAISEAGEFNYGYTF.